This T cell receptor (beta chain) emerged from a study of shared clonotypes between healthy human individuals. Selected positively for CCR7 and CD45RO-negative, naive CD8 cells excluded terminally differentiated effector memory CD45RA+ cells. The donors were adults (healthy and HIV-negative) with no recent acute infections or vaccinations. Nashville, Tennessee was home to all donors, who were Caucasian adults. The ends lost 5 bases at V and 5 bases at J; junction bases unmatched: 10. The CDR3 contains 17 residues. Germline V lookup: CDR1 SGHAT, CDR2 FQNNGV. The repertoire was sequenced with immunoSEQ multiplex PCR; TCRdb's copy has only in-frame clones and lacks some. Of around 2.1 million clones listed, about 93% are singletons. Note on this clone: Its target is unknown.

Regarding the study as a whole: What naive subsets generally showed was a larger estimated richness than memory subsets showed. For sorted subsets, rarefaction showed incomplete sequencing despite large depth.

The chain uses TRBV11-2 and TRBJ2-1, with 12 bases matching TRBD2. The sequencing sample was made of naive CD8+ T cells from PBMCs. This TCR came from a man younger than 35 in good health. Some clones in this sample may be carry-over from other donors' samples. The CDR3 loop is CASSPRLRTSGDNEQFF. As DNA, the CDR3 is TGTGCCAGCAGCCCGAGATTAAGGACTAGCGGGGACAATGAGCAGTTCTTC. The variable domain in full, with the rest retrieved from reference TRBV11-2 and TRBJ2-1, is EAGVAQSPRYKIIEKRQSVAFWCNPISGHATLYWYQQILGQGPKLLIQFQNNGVVDDSQLPKDRFSAERLKGVDSTLKIQPAKLEDSAVYLCASSPRLRTSGDNEQFFGPGTRLTVL.